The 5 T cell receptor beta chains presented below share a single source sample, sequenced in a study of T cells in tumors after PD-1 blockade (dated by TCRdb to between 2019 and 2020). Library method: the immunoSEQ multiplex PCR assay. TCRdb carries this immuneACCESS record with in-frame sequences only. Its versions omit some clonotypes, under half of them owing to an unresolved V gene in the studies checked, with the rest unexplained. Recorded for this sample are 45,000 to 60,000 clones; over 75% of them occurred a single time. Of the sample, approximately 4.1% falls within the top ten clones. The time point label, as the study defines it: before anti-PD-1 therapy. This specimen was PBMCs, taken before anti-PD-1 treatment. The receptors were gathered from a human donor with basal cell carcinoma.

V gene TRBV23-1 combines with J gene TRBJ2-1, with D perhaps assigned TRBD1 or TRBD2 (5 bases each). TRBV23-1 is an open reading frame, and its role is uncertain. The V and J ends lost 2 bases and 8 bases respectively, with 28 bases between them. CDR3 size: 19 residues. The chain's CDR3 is CASSQPPAGDSWTGHEQFF. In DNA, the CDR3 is TGCGCCAGCAGTCAACCCCCTGCAGGAGATAGCTGGACGGGGCATGAGCAGTTCTTC.

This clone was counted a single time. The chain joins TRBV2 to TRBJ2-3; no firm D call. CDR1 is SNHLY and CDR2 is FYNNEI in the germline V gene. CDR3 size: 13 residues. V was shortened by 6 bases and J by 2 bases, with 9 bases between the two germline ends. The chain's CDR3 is CASRDGDTDTQYF. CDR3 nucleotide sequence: TGTGCCAGCAGGGACGGAGACACAGATACGCAGTATTTT.

The CDR3 loop reads CASSIDRGAGEKLFF. DNA for the CDR3: TGTGCCAGTAGTATTGATCGGGGCGCAGGTGAAAAACTGTTTTTT. This chain links TRBV19 with TRBJ1-4; D might be TRBD1 (5 bases). Germline CDR1 is LNHDA and CDR2 is SQIVND (reference sequence). The V end was cut by 3 bases, the J end by 7 bases, with 15 bases between. This CDR3 is built from 15 residues.

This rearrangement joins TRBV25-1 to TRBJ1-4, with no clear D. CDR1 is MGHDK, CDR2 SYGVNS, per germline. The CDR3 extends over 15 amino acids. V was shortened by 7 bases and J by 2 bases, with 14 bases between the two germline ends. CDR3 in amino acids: CASTNGDRTNEKLFF. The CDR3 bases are TGTGCCAGCACCAATGGGGATCGGACTAATGAAAAACTGTTTTTT.

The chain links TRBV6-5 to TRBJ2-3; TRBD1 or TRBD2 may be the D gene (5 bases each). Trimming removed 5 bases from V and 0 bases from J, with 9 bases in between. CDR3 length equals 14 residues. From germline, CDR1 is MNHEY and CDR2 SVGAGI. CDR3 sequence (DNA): TGTGCCAGCAGTATCCGGGGCAGCACAGATACGCAGTATTTT. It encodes CASSIRGSTDTQYF.